These 22 T cell receptor beta chains were sequenced from one sample in a study of cytomegalovirus exposure and HLA in healthy donors. PCR amplification relied on 60 Vbeta primers (plus 13 Jbeta primers). The method was immunoSEQ multiplex PCR; TCRdb's version includes in-frame clones alone and lacks a portion of them. The sample has about 160,000 clones; 80% to 90% are singletons. Specimen: PBMCs. These receptors originate from a man aged 50 to 59 in good health and CMV-seropositive.

V is TRBV5-6 and J is TRBJ2-3; TRBD1 agrees at 8 bases. This CDR3 comprises 16 residues. Trimming at V came to 0 bases and at J to 1 base, leaving 4 bases not matched to a gene. Germline CDR1 reads SGHDT; CDR2 reads YYEEEE. CDR3 in amino acids: CASSLGGRGRTDTQYF. The CDR3 bases are TGTGCCAGCAGCTTGGGAGGCAGGGGGCGCACAGATACGCAGTATTTT.

The chain has TRBV28 and TRBJ1-1; D unresolved. The CDR3 is 12 residues long. Looked up from germline, CDR1 is MDHEN and CDR2 is SYDVKM. Trimming removed 4 bases from V and 4 bases from J, with 7 bases in between. DNA of the CDR3: TGTGCCAGCAGTTCTGTATCCACTGAAGCTTTCTTT. Residues: CASSSVSTEAFF. The entire variable domain, with the rest obtained from reference TRBV28 and TRBJ1-1, is as follows: DVKVTQSSRYLVKRTGEKVFLECVQDMDHENMFWYRQDPGLGLRLIYFSYDVKMKEKGDIPEGYSVSREKKERFSLILESASTNQTSMYLCASSSVSTEAFFGQGTRLTVV.

This clone was found once. The chain uses TRBV6-1 and TRBJ2-5; 9 nucleotides match TRBD1. The CDR3 covers 14 residues. The germline CDR1 and CDR2 sequences are MNHNS and SASEGT. Trimming removed 11 bases from V and 1 base from J; junction bases left unmatched: 8. The CDR3 nucleotides are TGTGCCGGAGGGACAGGGAGTTTCCAAGAGACCCAGTACTTC. Amino acid sequence: CAGGTGSFQETQYF.

This clone turned up a few times. The chain couples TRBV19 to TRBJ2-2; 8 positions agree with TRBD1. Germline assignment: CDR1 LNHDA and CDR2 SQIVND (reference sequence). CDR3 length equals 16 residues. V shed 5 bases, J shed 4 bases, and the junction held 9 bases outside the gene matches. CDR3 protein: CASSLRQGRGTGELFF. The CDR3 bases are TGTGCCAGTAGTCTCCGACAGGGGCGAGGCACCGGGGAGCTGTTTTTT.

The chain combines TRBV5-4 with TRBJ1-2; 8 nucleotides agree with TRBD1. This CDR3 has 13 amino acids. V gave up 3 bases and J gave up 7 bases; unmatched junction bases: 5. Germline CDR1 reads SGHNT; CDR2 reads YYREEE (reference sequence). The DNA of the CDR3 is TGTGCCAGCAGCTCACAGGGGGAACTTGGCTACACCTTC. Its translation: CASSSQGELGYTF. The full variable domain, in which reference TRBV5-4 and TRBJ1-2 provide the parts outside the CDR3, is ETGVTQSPTHLIKTRGQQVTLRCSSQSGHNTVSWYQQALGQGPQFIFQYYREEENGRGNFPPRFSGLQFPNYSSELNVNALELDDSALYLCASSSQGELGYTFGSGTRLTVV.

The chain joins TRBV5-5 to TRBJ1-6; D remains ambiguous. Germline CDR1 and CDR2: SGHKS and YYEKEE (reference sequence). V lost 0 bases to trimming and J lost 11 bases, with 12 bases between them. CDR3 size: 14 residues. The CDR3 sequence is CASSLVGRPTPLHF. The CDR3 bases are TGTGCCAGCAGCTTGGTAGGGAGACCAACACCCCTCCACTTT.

V usage is TRBV6-5 and J usage is TRBJ2-5; 7 bases fit TRBD2. After removal of 8 bases from V and 5 bases from J, the junction contained 5 bases not matched to a gene. The CDR3 loop spans 12 amino acids. Germline loops: CDR1 MNHEY, CDR2 SVGAGI. CDR3 residues: CASWTSLETQYF. Here the CDR3 DNA reads TGTGCCAGCTGGACTAGTTTGGAGACCCAGTACTTC.

The chain joins TRBV11-2 to TRBJ2-3; D is uncertain. The CDR3 runs to 16 residues. Germline loops: CDR1 SGHAT, CDR2 FQNNGV. Trimming left V 2 bases short and J 4 bases short, with 16 bases between. The CDR3 reads CASSLQRPHWSDTQYF. The DNA of the CDR3 is TGTGCCAGCAGCTTACAGAGGCCTCACTGGTCAGATACGCAGTATTTT.

The V gene is TRBV19, the J gene TRBJ1-5; possible D gene TRBD1, 5 bases. The CDR3 spans 12 residues. V was cut by 7 bases and J by 7 bases, with 11 bases left in between. The germline gives CDR1 LNHDA, CDR2 SQIVND (reference sequence). The CDR3 loop is CASTRGGQPQHF. CDR3 nucleotides: TGTGCCAGTACTCGGGGGGGACAGCCCCAGCATTTT.

J is TRBJ1-1 and V is TRBV19, with 8 nucleotides matching TRBD1. This CDR3 is built from 14 residues. Germline V CDR1 and CDR2: LNHDA, SQIVND (reference sequence). Unmatched junction bases numbered 8, after V lost 6 bases and J lost 5 bases. The CDR3 loop reads CASSLDRGDTEAFF. DNA for the CDR3: TGTGCCAGTAGCCTCGACAGGGGAGATACTGAAGCTTTCTTT. The full variable domain, with the rest looked up from reference TRBV19 and TRBJ1-1, is DGGITQSPKYLFRKEGQNVTLSCEQNLNHDAMYWYRQDPGQGLRLIYYSQIVNDFQKGDIAEGYSVSREKKESFPLTVTSAQKNPTAFYLCASSLDRGDTEAFFGQGTRLTVV.

The table lists this clone with a few counts. A single base is all that separates this from a far larger clone, so a read error is likely. In the same sample, other DNA sequences code for this CDR3. The J gene is TRBJ1-2, the V gene TRBV6-5; 7 bases are a match to TRBD1. The CDR3 spans 14 residues. After removal of 7 bases from V and 8 bases from J, the junction contained 13 bases not matched to a gene. Germline V gene data show CDR1 as MNHEY and CDR2 as SVGAGI. CDR3 region: CASTRRQGGKGYTF. In nucleotides, the CDR3 is TGTGCCAGCACTCGAAGACAGGGAGGTAAGGGCTACACCTTC.

This chain connects TRBV27 to TRBJ2-5; unclear D gene. Trimming took 0 bases from V and 0 from J, leaving 8 bases between them. The CDR3 is 15 residues long. Per germline, CDR1 MNHEY and CDR2 SMNVEV (reference sequence). For the CDR3, the DNA is TGTGCCAGCAGTTTATCGGCAGGTAACCAAGAGACCCAGTACTTC. Translation: CASSLSAGNQETQYF.

The chain recombines TRBV5-1 with TRBJ1-6; 7 bases fit TRBD1. Germline values: CDR1 SGHRS, CDR2 YFSETQ. Unmatched junction bases numbered 2, after V lost 0 bases and J lost 8 bases. The CDR3 consists of 14 residues. CDR3: CASSLVQGDSPLHF. The CDR3, as DNA: TGCGCCAGCAGCTTGGTTCAGGGGGATTCACCCCTCCACTTT.

The genes are TRBV5-1 and TRBJ2-2; weak D call: TRBD2 (6 bases). This CDR3 has 14 residues. The V gene lost 4 bases and the J gene lost 7 bases, with 14 bases spanning the gap. Germline V gene sequence: CDR1 SGHRS, CDR2 YFSETQ. CDR3 in DNA: TGCGCCAGCAGCGAGGGACTGGCTTACGGGGAGCTGTTTTTT. It translates to CASSEGLAYGELFF. The entire variable domain, with the rest obtained from reference TRBV5-1 and TRBJ2-2, is as follows: KAGVTQTPRYLIKTRGQQVTLSCSPISGHRSVSWYQQTPGQGLQFLFEYFSETQRNKGNFPGRFSGRQFSNSRSEMNVSTLELGDSALYLCASSEGLAYGELFFGEGSRLTVL.

In nucleotides, the CDR3 is TGTGCCAGCAGCCAGGGCCGGAGGTCGGCGGGTGCATACAATGAGCAGTTCTTC. Translating it yields CASSQGRRSAGAYNEQFF. The J gene is TRBJ2-1, the V gene TRBV4-2; tentatively, D is TRBD2 (5 bases). The V gene lost 3 bases and the J gene lost 4 bases, with 22 bases spanning the gap. This CDR3 is 18 amino acids long. Germline V lookup: CDR1 LGHNA, CDR2 YNFKEQ.

The gene calls are TRBV5-1 and TRBJ2-5; possibly TRBD2 for D (6 bases). Germline V gives CDR1 SGHRS, CDR2 YFSETQ. The V end lost 0 bases, the J end lost 4 bases, and 13 bases lay between the germline ends. The CDR3 has 15 amino acids. The CDR3 loop is CASSLDGGMGETQYF. The CDR3 region has the DNA TGCGCCAGCAGCTTGGATGGGGGGATGGGAGAGACCCAGTACTTC.

The rearrangement links TRBV7-3 to TRBJ2-5; perhaps TRBD2 as D (7 bases). The CDR3 runs 15 residues. Per the germline V gene, CDR1 is SGHTA and CDR2 is FQGTGA. Trimming left V 5 bases short and J 5 bases short, with 18 bases between. Here the CDR3 reads CASSQGRGAGETQYF. The CDR3 bases are TGTGCCAGCAGCCAAGGACGGGGGGCCGGGGAGACCCAGTACTTC.

The CDR3 coding sequence is TGTGCCAGCAGTTTCGCCCCAAGGGGTGACACTGAAGCTTTCTTT. Amino acid sequence: CASSFAPRGDTEAFF. V usage is TRBV27 and J usage is TRBJ1-1; tentatively, D is TRBD1 (5 bases). Germline loops: CDR1 MNHEY, CDR2 SMNVEV (reference sequence). CDR3 length: 15 residues. Trimming removed 3 bases from V and 3 bases from J, with 14 bases in between.

The rearrangement links TRBV6-6 to TRBJ2-1; 15 nucleotides align to TRBD2. The CDR3 extends over 15 amino acids. The germline V gene has CDR1 MNHNY and CDR2 SVGAGI (reference sequence). V dropped 6 bases and J dropped 6; count of bases not matched to a gene: 3. CDR3 sequence (DNA): TGTGCCAGCAGCCGGACTAGCGGGAGGGGCAATGAGCAGTTCTTC. Protein: CASSRTSGRGNEQFF.

This clone was counted a single time. The chain has TRBV10-1 and TRBJ2-6; unclear D gene. Between the trimmed V and J ends, which lost 3 bases and 1 base, there was a span of 7 bases. This CDR3 is 15 amino acids long. The germline gives CDR1 WNHNN, CDR2 SYGVQD (reference sequence). The CDR3 DNA is TGCGCCAGCAGTGAAGGCGGTTCTGGGGCCAACGTCCTGACTTTC. Amino acid sequence: CASSEGGSGANVLTF.

The J gene is TRBJ2-2, the V gene TRBV10-3; possibly TRBD1 for D (5 bases). The germline V gene has CDR1 ENHRY and CDR2 SYGVKD. V gave up 3 bases and J gave up 3 bases, with 8 bases separating them. The CDR3 is 14 amino acids. CDR3 nucleotides: TGTGCCATCAGTGATGGGGCTTACACCGGGGAGCTGTTTTTT. Residues: CAISDGAYTGELFF.

As to this clone: Within the sample, other DNA sequences also encode this same CDR3. The gene calls are TRBV28 and TRBJ1-1; TRBD1 matches 11 bases. The CDR3 runs 13 residues. Germline CDR1 reads MDHEN; CDR2 reads SYDVKM. Germline trimming cut 6 bases from V and 5 bases from J; bases unmatched to any gene: 2. The CDR3 region is CASRGTGGTEAFF. The CDR3 DNA sequence: TGTGCCAGCAGGGGGACAGGGGGGACTGAAGCTTTCTTT.